Detailed here is one T cell receptor beta chain. What it binds is not known. This sample stems from a study of shared clonotypes between healthy human individuals. Study conclusions and caveats: Unshared clonotypes carried lower generation probabilities than those common to all four donors.

Only in-frame clones appear in the TCRdb table, and some are missing; sequencing was by immunoSEQ multiplex PCR. The sample has some 2 million clones; roughly 94% are singletons. The naive CD8 fraction comprised CD45RO-negative cells positively selected for CCR7 and excluded terminally differentiated effector memory CD45RA+ cells. The TCR originated in a man between 18 and 29 years old in good health. The sample was naive CD8+ T cells sorted from blood.

The CDR3 loop reads CASSPLPGEENSYEQYF. CDR3 coding DNA: TGTGCCAGCAGCCCACTCCCGGGAGAGGAGAACAGCTACGAGCAGTACTTC. The chain carries TRBV7-9 and TRBJ2-7; a weak D match, TRBD2 (6 bases). This CDR3 contains 17 residues. Germline CDR1 reads SEHNR; CDR2 reads FQNEAQ (reference sequence). The ends were cut back, 5 bases at V and 3 bases at J, with 23 bases in the middle.